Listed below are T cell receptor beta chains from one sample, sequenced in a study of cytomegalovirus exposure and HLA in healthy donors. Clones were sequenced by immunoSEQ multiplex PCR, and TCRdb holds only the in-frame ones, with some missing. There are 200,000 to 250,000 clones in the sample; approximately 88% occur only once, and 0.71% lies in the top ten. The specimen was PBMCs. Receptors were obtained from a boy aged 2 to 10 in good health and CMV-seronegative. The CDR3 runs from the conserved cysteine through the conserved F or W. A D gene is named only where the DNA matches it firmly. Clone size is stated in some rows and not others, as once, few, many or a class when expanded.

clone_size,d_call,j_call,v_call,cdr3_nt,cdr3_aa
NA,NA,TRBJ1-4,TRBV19,TGTGCCACCTACTCCCCCGGGAACTGGAATGAAAAACTGTTTTTT,CATYSPGNWNEKLFF
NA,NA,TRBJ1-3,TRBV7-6,TGTGCCAGCAGCTCCCAATTAGGGGGTCCCGGAAACACCATATATTTT,CASSSQLGGPGNTIYF
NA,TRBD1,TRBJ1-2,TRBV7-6,TGTGCCAGCAGCTCGCCGGGACAGGGGACCTATGGCTACACCTTC,CASSSPGQGTYGYTF
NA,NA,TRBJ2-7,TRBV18,TGTGCCAGCTCTACCGGGACTCCCTACGAGCAGTACTTC,CASSTGTPYEQYF
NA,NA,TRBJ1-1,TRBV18,TGTGCCAGCTCACCCCAGTGGGCCTTCGAGAGGGACACTGAAGCTTTCTTT,CASSPQWAFERDTEAFF
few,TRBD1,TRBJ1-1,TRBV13,TGTGCCAGCAGCTTATCAGGGACAGGCACCAACACTGAAGCTTTCTTT,CASSLSGTGTNTEAFF
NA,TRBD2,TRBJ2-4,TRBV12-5,TGTGCTAGTGGTGGGAGCGGGGGGGGGAACATTCAGTACTTC,CASGGSGGGNIQYF
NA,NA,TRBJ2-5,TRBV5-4,TGTGCCAGCAGCTTGGAGGGGGGGGGAGAGACCCAGTACTTC,CASSLEGGGETQYF
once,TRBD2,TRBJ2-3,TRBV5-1,TGCGCCAGCAGCTTGGAAGCGGGGGGTACAGATACGCAGTATTTT,CASSLEAGGTDTQYF
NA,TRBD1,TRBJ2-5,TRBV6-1,TGTGCCAGCAGTGAGGGGACAGATGCAAAGACCCAGTACTTC,CASSEGTDAKTQYF
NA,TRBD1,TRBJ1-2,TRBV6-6,TGTGCCAGCAGTTCCTTGTCAGGGGGTGGCTACACCTTC,CASSSLSGGGYTF
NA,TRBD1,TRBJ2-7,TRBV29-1,TGCAGCGTTCTGGATCCGGACAGGGCCTACGAGCAGTACTTC,CSVLDPDRAYEQYF
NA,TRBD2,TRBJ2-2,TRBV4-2,TGTGCCAGCAGCCGCGGACTAGCGAACACCGGGGAGCTGTTTTTT,CASSRGLANTGELFF
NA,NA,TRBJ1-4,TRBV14,TGTGCCAGCAGCCCTCCCGGGGGGGGCGAAAAACTGTTTTTT,CASSPPGGGEKLFF
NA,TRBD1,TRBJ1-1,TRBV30,TGTGCCTGGAGTGTAGACAGGGGGGGGACTGAAGCTTTCTTT,CAWSVDRGGTEAFF
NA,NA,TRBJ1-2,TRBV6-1,TGTGCCAGCAGACTGACAGGCTCCTATGGCTACACCTTC,CASRLTGSYGYTF
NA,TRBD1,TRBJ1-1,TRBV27,TGTGCCAGCAGTTCGGACAGGGGAATCGGAATGAACACTGAAGCTTTCTTT,CASSSDRGIGMNTEAFF
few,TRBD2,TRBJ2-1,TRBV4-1,TGCGCCAGCAGCCAAGAAGTCTTGGAGCGGGGCGCGTACAATGAGCAGTTCTTC,CASSQEVLERGAYNEQFF
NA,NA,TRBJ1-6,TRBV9,TGTGCCAGCAGCGCCACGGGTGAGAATTCACCCCTCCACTTT,CASSATGENSPLHF
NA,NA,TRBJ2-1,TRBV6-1,TGTGCCAGCAGGGCGTCTAGTGATGAGCAGTTCTTC,CASRASSDEQFF
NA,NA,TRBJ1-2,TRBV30,TGTGCCTGGAGTGTGGGGGGAGGGTACACCTTC,CAWSVGGGYTF
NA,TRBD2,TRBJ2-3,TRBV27,TGTGCCAGCAGTCCGCTAGCGGTGCGCACAGATACGCAGTATTTT,CASSPLAVRTDTQYF
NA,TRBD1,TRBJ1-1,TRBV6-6,TGTGCCACCGGGACAGGTAACACTGAAGCTTTCTTT,CATGTGNTEAFF
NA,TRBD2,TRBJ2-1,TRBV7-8,TGTGCCAGCAGCCCCGGGTGGACTAGCGGGAGTAATGAGCAGTTCTTC,CASSPGWTSGSNEQFF